This T cell receptor (beta chain) was found in a study of T cells expressing NK-cell markers. Beta-chain TCR cDNA was generated via 5'RACE template switching with UMIs. TCRdb processed the 5' RACE reads again and assigns one entry to each CDR3 protein, with no DNA. This table lists about 260,000 distinct CDR3 sequences. Germline V gene data show CDR1 as SGDLS and CDR2 as YYNGEE. There are 15 residues in the CDR3. The V and J genes are TRBV9 and TRBJ2-3. The TCR originated in a woman aged 18-70 years in good health. Material for sequencing was blood T cells: a sorted CD56 or NKG2C T cell subset, CD4+ or CD8+ T cells, or bulk PBMC T cells (not recorded which). This chain's CDR3 is CASMGLATGTDTQYF.